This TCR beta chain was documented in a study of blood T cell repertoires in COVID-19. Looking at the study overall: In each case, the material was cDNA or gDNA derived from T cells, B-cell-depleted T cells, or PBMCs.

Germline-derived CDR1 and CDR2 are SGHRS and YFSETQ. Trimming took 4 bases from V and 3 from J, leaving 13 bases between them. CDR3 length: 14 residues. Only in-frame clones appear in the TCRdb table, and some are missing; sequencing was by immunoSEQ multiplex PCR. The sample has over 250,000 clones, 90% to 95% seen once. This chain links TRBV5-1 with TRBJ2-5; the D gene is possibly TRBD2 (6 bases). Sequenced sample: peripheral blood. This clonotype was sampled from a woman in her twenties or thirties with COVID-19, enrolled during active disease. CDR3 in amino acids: CASSLAGFEETQYF. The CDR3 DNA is TGCGCCAGCAGCCTGGCGGGGTTCGAAGAGACCCAGTACTTC.